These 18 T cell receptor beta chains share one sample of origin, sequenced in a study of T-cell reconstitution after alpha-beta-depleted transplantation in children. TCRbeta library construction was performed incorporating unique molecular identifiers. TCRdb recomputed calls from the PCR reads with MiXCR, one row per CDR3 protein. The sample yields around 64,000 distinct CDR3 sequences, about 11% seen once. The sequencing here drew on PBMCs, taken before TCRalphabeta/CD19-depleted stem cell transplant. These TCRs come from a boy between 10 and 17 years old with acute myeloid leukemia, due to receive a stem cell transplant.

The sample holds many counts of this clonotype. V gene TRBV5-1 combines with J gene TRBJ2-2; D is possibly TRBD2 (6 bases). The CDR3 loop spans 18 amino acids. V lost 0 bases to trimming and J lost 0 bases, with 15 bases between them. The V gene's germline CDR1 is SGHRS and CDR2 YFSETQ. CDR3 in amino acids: CASSLEGLAQTNTGELFF. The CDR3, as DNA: TGCGCCAGCAGCTTGGAGGGTCTAGCGCAGACGAACACCGGGGAGCTGTTTTTT.

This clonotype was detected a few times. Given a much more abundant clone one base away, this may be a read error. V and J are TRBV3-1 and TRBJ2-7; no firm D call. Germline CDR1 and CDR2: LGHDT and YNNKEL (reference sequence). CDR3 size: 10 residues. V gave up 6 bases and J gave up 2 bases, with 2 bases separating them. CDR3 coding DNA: TGTGCCAGCAGTCCCTACGAGCAGTACTTC. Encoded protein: CASSPYEQYF.

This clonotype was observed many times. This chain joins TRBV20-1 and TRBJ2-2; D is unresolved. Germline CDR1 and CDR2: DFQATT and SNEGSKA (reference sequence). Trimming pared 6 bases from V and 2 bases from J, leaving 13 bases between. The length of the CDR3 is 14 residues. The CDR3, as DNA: TGCAGTGCCGGCAGGAGAATCAACACCGGGGAGCTGTTTTTT. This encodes CSAGRRINTGELFF.

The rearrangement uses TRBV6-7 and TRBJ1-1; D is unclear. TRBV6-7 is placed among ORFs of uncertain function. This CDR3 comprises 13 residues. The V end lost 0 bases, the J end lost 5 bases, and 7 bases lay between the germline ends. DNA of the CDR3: TGTGCCAGCAGTTACTCGAGAAGGACTGAAGCTTTCTTT. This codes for CASSYSRRTEAFF.

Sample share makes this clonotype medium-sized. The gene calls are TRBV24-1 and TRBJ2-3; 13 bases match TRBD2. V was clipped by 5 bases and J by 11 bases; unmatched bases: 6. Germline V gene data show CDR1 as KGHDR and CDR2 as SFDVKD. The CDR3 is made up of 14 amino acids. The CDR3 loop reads CATSAGTSGNRQYF. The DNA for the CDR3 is TGTGCCACCAGTGCCGGGACTAGCGGGAATCGGCAGTATTTT.

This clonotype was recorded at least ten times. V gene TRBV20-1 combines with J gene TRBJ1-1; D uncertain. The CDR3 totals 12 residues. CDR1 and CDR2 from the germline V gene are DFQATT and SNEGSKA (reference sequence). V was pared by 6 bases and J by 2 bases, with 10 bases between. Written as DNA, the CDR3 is TGCAGTGCCGAGACCCATAACACTGAAGCTTTCTTT. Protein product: CSAETHNTEAFF.

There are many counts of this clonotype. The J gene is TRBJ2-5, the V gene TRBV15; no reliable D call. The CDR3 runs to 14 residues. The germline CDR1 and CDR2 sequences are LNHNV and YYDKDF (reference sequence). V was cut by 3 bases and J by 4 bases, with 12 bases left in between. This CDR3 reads CATSRASIRETQYF. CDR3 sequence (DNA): TGTGCCACCAGCAGGGCTTCTATTCGAGAGACCCAGTACTTC.

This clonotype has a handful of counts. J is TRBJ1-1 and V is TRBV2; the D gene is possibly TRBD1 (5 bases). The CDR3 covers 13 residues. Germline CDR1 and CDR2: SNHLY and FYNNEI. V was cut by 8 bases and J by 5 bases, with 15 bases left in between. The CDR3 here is CASAKGIGTEAFF. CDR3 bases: TGTGCCAGCGCGAAGGGGATTGGGACTGAAGCTTTCTTT.

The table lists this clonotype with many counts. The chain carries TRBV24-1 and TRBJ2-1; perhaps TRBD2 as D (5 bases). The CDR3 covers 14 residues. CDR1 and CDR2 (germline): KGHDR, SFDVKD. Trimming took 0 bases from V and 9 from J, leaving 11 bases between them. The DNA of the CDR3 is TGTGCCACCAGTGATTTGGAGGGATTCGGTGAGCAGTTCTTC. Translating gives CATSDLEGFGEQFF.

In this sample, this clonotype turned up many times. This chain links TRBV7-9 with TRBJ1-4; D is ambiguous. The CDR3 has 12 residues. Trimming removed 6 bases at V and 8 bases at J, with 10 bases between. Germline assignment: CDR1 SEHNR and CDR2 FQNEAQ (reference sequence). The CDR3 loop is CASRGIGEKLFF. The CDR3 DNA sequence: TGTGCCAGCAGGGGAATAGGGGAAAAACTGTTTTTT.

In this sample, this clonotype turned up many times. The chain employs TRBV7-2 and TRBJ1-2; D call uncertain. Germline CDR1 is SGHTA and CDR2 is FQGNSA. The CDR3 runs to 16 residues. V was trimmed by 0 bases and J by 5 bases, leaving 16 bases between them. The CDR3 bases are TGTGCCAGCAGCTTAGCGGTGGTGGGCAGCTTATATGGCTACACCTTC. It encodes CASSLAVVGSLYGYTF. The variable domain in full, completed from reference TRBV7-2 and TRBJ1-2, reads GAGVSQSPSNKVTEKGKDVELRCDPISGHTALYWYRQSLGQGLEFLIYFQGNSAPDKSGLPSDRFSAERTGGSVSTLTIQRTQQEDSAVYLCASSLAVVGSLYGYTFGSGTRLTVV.

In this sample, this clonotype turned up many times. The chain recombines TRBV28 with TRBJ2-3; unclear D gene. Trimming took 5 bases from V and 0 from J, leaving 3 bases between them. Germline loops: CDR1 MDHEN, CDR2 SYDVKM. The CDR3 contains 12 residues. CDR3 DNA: TGTGCCAGCAGTGGGAGCACAGATACGCAGTATTTT. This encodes CASSGSTDTQYF.

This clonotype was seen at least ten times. The CDR3 loop reads CASSLKRTSGRISYNEQFF. The CDR3 DNA reads TGTGCCAGCAGCTTAAAAAGGACTAGCGGGAGGATCTCCTACAATGAGCAGTTCTTC. J is TRBJ2-1 and V is TRBV7-9, with 14 bases that match TRBD2. The CDR3 covers 19 residues. Germline V lookup: CDR1 SEHNR, CDR2 FQNEAQ (reference sequence). Unmatched junction bases numbered 6, after V lost 2 bases and J lost 0 bases.

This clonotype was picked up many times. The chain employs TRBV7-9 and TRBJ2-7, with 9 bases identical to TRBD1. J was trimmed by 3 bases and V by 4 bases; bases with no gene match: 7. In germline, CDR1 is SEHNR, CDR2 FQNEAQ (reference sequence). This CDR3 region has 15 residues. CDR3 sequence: CASSSLRDRDYEQYF. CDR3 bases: TGTGCCAGCAGCTCTTTAAGGGACAGGGACTACGAGCAGTACTTC.

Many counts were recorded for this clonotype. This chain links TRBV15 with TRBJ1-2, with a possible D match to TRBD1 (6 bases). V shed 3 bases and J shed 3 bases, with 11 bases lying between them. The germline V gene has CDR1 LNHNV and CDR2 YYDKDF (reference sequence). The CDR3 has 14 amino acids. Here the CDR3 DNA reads TGTGCCACCAGCAGCAGTCCAGGGGACTATGGCTACACCTTC. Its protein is CATSSSPGDYGYTF. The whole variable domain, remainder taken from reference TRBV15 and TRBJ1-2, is DAMVIQNPRYQVTQFGKPVTLSCSQTLNHNVMYWYQQKSSQAPKLLFHYYDKDFNNEADTPDNFQSRRPNTSFCFLDIRSPGLGDTAMYLCATSSSPGDYGYTFGSGTRLTVV.

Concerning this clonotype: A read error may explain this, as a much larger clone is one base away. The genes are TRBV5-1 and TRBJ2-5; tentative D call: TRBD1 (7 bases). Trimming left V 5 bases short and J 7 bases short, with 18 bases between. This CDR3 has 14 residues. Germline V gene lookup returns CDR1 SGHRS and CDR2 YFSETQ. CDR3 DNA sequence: TGCGCCAGCAGAGGACAGGCGGGGAGAGGGACCCAGTACTTC. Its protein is CASRGQAGRGTQYF.

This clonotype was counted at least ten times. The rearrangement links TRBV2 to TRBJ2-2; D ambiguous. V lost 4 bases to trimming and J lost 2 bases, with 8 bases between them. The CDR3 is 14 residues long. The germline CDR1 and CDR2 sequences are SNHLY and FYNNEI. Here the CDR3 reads CASSVVRNTGELFF. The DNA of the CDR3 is TGTGCCAGCAGTGTAGTCCGTAACACCGGGGAGCTGTTTTTT. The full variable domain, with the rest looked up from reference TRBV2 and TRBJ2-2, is EPEVTQTPSHQVTQMGQEVILRCVPISNHLYFYWYRQILGQKVEFLVSFYNNEISEKSEIFDDQFSVERPDGSNFTLKIRSTKLEDSAMYFCASSVVRNTGELFFGEGSRLTVL.

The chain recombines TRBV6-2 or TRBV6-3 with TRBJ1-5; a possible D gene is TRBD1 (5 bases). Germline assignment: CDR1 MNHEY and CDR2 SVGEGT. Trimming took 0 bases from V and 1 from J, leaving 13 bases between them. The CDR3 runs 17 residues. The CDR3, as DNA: TGTGCCAGCAGTTACTCGTCCCGGGGGGTGAGCAATCAGCCCCAGCATTTT. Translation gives CASSYSSRGVSNQPQHF.